The present T cell receptor (beta chain) was sequenced within a study of blood T cell repertoires in COVID-19. Study-level information: Some COVID-19 samples were acute and others convalescent; all came from the United States, Italy and Spain. T cells, B-cell-depleted T cells, or PBMCs supplied cDNA or gDNA.

The CDR3 covers 14 residues. Per germline, CDR1 SGHVS and CDR2 FQNEAQ. Unmatched junction bases numbered 6, after V lost 5 bases and J lost 8 bases. Original analysis: Using reference gene primer amplification, nucleated cell counts were estimated. Only in-frame clones appear in the TCRdb table, and some are missing; sequencing was by immunoSEQ multiplex PCR. V and J calls and clone size are those listed in that table; D and trimming were worked out from the DNA. Of 80,000 or so clones in the sample, around 90% are singletons; the top ten hold roughly 2%. This chain connects TRBV7-8 to TRBJ1-6; 7 bases agree with TRBD1. This receptor was taken from a man aged 50 to 60 with acute or convalescent COVID-19. Sequencing was carried out using peripheral blood. CDR3 DNA: TGTGCCAGCAGCGAGGGACAGCCCGATTCACCCCTCCACTTT. It translates to CASSEGQPDSPLHF.